Below are 3 T cell receptor beta chains sequenced from a single sample in a study of control samples from healthy donors and cancer patients. Profiled with immunoSEQ multiplex PCR; TCRdb holds only in-frame clones, not every one. The repertoire holds over 200,000 clones, with approximately 80% as singletons. Specimen: PBMCs. These receptors all come from a woman aged 60 to 75 with lung cancer.

This clone was recorded once. The chain carries TRBV19 and TRBJ2-1; tentatively, D is TRBD1 (6 bases). The CDR3 totals 15 residues. Deletions cut 8 bases from V and 6 bases from J, with 20 bases between. CDR1 is LNHDA, CDR2 SQIVND, per germline (reference sequence). The CDR3 loop is CASGDLDRPLNEQFF. CDR3 DNA: TGTGCCAGTGGAGACCTCGACAGGCCCCTCAATGAGCAGTTCTTC.

The chain uses TRBV19 and TRBJ2-1; 16 bases fit TRBD2. Losses at the gene ends were 6 bases for V and 9 bases for J; bases not matched to a gene: 2. The CDR3 consists of 14 residues. Germline V CDR1 and CDR2: LNHDA, SQIVND (reference sequence). CDR3: CASRGLAGGPEQFF. The CDR3 region has the DNA TGTGCCAGTAGGGGACTAGCGGGAGGGCCTGAGCAGTTCTTC.

The chain couples TRBV9 to TRBJ2-3; the match to TRBD2 covers 9 bases. Germline loops: CDR1 SGDLS, CDR2 YYNGEE. CDR3 length: 17 amino acids. With 4 bases clipped from V and 4 bases from J, the junction kept 13 bases outside the gene matches. In nucleotides, the CDR3 is TGTGCCAGCAGCCCTCACGAAGGCGGCGGGAGGGCAGATACGCAGTATTTT. Translation gives CASSPHEGGGRADTQYF.